A single sample is the source of the 15 T cell receptor beta chains below, sequenced in a study of vaccination and CD4 T cells after COVID-19. Treatment in this sample: approximately nine-day PBMC culture with coronavirus spike peptide pools or control peptides (ViraFEST assay). Their antigens are not known. An Oncomine TCR Beta short-read assay was used to sequence the DNA from cultured CD4+ T cells. TCRdb reprocessed the PCR reads via MiXCR and lists one record per CDR3 protein. The sample comprises almost 20,000 distinct CDR3 sequences, around 52% of which are singletons, and approximately 16% rests with the top ten. The sample taken for sequencing was CD4+ T cells from blood, cultured in vitro. All receptors come from a human donor who had recovered from COVID-19.

The chain couples TRBV5-6 to TRBJ1-1; D is ambiguous. The ends were cut back, 2 bases at V and 0 bases at J, with 5 bases in the middle. Per germline, CDR1 SGHDT and CDR2 YYEEEE. This CDR3 region has 13 residues. CDR3 sequence reads: CASSFVMNTEAFF. The CDR3 nucleotides read TGTGCCAGCAGCTTTGTCATGAACACTGAAGCTTTCTTT.

The chain joins TRBV7-9 to TRBJ2-3, with 8 bases that match TRBD2. Germline-derived CDR1 and CDR2 are SEHNR and FQNEAQ (reference sequence). The CDR3 has 19 residues. V lost 1 base to trimming and J lost 0 bases; unmatched junction nucleotides: 12. The CDR3 region has the DNA TGTGCCAGCAGCTTAGGGCGGGGGGCTGCTTTCCCTAGCACAGATACGCAGTATTTT. Its translation is CASSLGRGAAFPSTDTQYF.

The table lists this clonotype with a few counts. V usage is TRBV7-6 and J usage is TRBJ2-1; 7 positions agree with TRBD2. Germline lookup yields CDR1 SGHVS and CDR2 FNYEAQ. The J segment lost 7 bases and the V segment lost 0 bases, leaving 3 bases of the junction unmatched. This CDR3 has 14 residues. CDR3 protein: CASSLAMGGNEQFF. Written as DNA, the CDR3 is TGTGCCAGCAGCTTAGCCATGGGAGGGAATGAGCAGTTCTTC.

The gene calls are TRBV27 and TRBJ1-5, with no clear D. Between the trimmed V and J ends, which lost 5 bases and 3 bases, there was a span of 14 bases. In germline, CDR1 is MNHEY, CDR2 SMNVEV (reference sequence). The CDR3 is 15 amino acids. CDR3 amino acids: CASSRLAGFNQPQHF. The CDR3 coding sequence is TGTGCCAGCAGTCGTTTGGCCGGATTCAATCAGCCCCAGCATTTT.

The chain has TRBV9 and TRBJ1-1; TRBD1 aligns across 7 bases. This CDR3 contains 15 residues. After removal of 4 bases from V and 1 base from J, the junction contained 7 bases not matched to a gene. Germline loops: CDR1 SGDLS, CDR2 YYNGEE. The DNA for the CDR3 is TGTGCCAGCAGCCCCTGGGGACAGTCGAACACTGAAGCTTTCTTT. This encodes CASSPWGQSNTEAFF. Full variable domain (rest looked up from reference TRBV9 and TRBJ1-1): DSGVTQTPKHLITATGQRVTLRCSPRSGDLSVYWYQQSLDQGLQFLIQYYNGEERAKGNILERFSAQQFPDLHSELNLSSLELGDSALYFCASSPWGQSNTEAFFGQGTRLTVV.

This chain uses TRBV19 with TRBJ1-2, with D unclear. Germline-derived CDR1 and CDR2 are LNHDA and SQIVND (reference sequence). This CDR3 region has 13 residues. V lost 6 bases, J lost 3 bases, and 11 bases lay in between. The CDR3 bases are TGTGCCAGTAGCCCCCGGGGAGACTATGGCTACACCTTC. Translation gives CASSPRGDYGYTF.

This clonotype was recorded a few times. V gene TRBV27 combines with J gene TRBJ1-6, with 7 nucleotides matching TRBD1. CDR3 length: 15 residues. CDR1 is MNHEY, CDR2 SMNVEV, per germline (reference sequence). Trimming at V came to 6 bases and at J to 7 bases, leaving 9 bases not matched to a gene. DNA for the CDR3: TGTGCCAGCAGGCGCGGACAGGAGGACAATTCACCCCTCCACTTT. This codes for CASRRGQEDNSPLHF.

In this sample, this clonotype turned up once. The rearrangement links TRBV20-1 to TRBJ1-2; perhaps TRBD1 as D (6 bases). Trimming left V 8 bases short and J 4 bases short, with 17 bases between. The CDR3 totals 13 residues. Germline CDR1 is DFQATT and CDR2 is SNEGSKA (reference sequence). The CDR3 DNA reads TGCAGTTCGAACAGGGCCCGGGGCTATGGCTACACCTTC. Translation: CSSNRARGYGYTF.

V is TRBV25-1 and J is TRBJ2-5; 8 bases are shared with TRBD1. Per the germline V gene, CDR1 is MGHDK and CDR2 is SYGVNS. The CDR3 consists of 17 residues. Losses at the gene ends were 2 bases for V and 2 bases for J; bases not matched to a gene: 10. CDR3 DNA sequence: TGTGCCAGCAGTGAAATCTCACAGGGGGGATTTCAAGAGACCCAGTACTTC. Protein product: CASSEISQGGFQETQYF.

The V and J genes are TRBV20-1 and TRBJ1-5; TRBD1 matches at 9 bases. Unmatched junction bases numbered 7, after V lost 2 bases and J lost 2 bases. The CDR3 spans 16 residues. The germline V gene has CDR1 DFQATT and CDR2 SNEGSKA (reference sequence). DNA for the CDR3: TGCAGTGCTAGAAACAGGGGGCGCATGGGCAATCAGCCCCAGCATTTT. Translated: CSARNRGRMGNQPQHF.

This sequence joins TRBV7-6 and TRBJ1-4; D perhaps matches TRBD1 (5 bases). Trimming removed 5 bases from V and 15 bases from J, with 13 bases in between. CDR1 and CDR2 (germline): SGHVS, FNYEAQ. The CDR3 totals 11 residues. CDR3 region: CASSVGTRLFF. CDR3 in DNA: TGTGCCAGCAGCGTCGGGACCAGATTGTTTTTT.

This clonotype turned up a few times. The chain links TRBV6-4 to TRBJ1-5; maybe TRBD1 (5 bases). Germline V gene sequence: CDR1 MRHNA, CDR2 SNTAGT. CDR3 length: 14 residues. Between the trimmed V and J ends, which lost 4 bases and 3 bases, there was a span of 10 bases. The CDR3, as DNA: TGTGCCAGCAGTGGGTCAGGGAACAATCAGCCCCAGCATTTT. It codes for CASSGSGNNQPQHF.

The chain uses TRBV6-1 and TRBJ2-1; 14 positions agree with TRBD2. Per germline, CDR1 MNHNS and CDR2 SASEGT. The CDR3 is 16 residues long. After removal of 6 bases from V and 6 bases from J, the junction contained 7 bases not matched to a gene. The CDR3 protein is CASRDGTSGRGNEQFF. CDR3 nucleotides: TGTGCCAGCAGGGACGGGACTAGCGGGAGAGGCAATGAGCAGTTCTTC.

This chain joins TRBV6-4 and TRBJ1-5; D not certain. Trimming cost V 9 bases and J 7 bases, with 7 bases left between them. CDR1 is MRHNA and CDR2 is SNTAGT in the germline V gene. The CDR3 spans 10 residues. This chain's CDR3 is CASSKQPQHF. DNA for the CDR3: TGTGCCAGTTCGAAGCAGCCCCAGCATTTT.

Only a few counts were recorded for this clonotype. The chain combines TRBV6-2 or TRBV6-3 with TRBJ2-2; D is unresolved. Per germline, CDR1 MNHEY and CDR2 SVGEGT. V lost 5 bases and J lost 6, with 19 bases in between. The CDR3 has 16 amino acids. This CDR3 is CASSPPIILLAGELFF. The CDR3 DNA reads as TGTGCCAGCAGTCCACCCATTATCCTGCTAGCCGGGGAGCTGTTTTTT.